This TCR beta chain originates from a study of blood T cells in healthy people across ages. The CDR3 runs to 12 residues. V was pared by 2 bases and J by 7 bases, with 1 base of the junction left unmatched. The germline gives CDR1 SNHLY, CDR2 FYNNEI. A second PCR of 7 to 11 cycles used a sample-barcoded 5' primer and a J-beta primer mix. TCRdb passed the 5' RACE reads through MiXCR, listing each CDR3 protein once. This sample has 590,000 or so distinct CDR3 sequences, with approximately 30% found just once. V usage is TRBV2 and J usage is TRBJ2-7, with 8 bases identical to TRBD1. This TCR came from a woman aged 80 or older in good health. Sequenced sample: blood. This CDR3 reads CASSETGGEQYF. The CDR3 DNA sequence: TGTGCCAGCAGTGAAACAGGGGGTGAGCAGTACTTC.